Shown below are 18 T cell receptor beta chains from a single sample sequenced in a study of cytomegalovirus exposure and HLA in healthy donors. Use of 60 Vbeta and 13 Jbeta primers characterized the PCR. TCRdb's table, derived via immunoSEQ multiplex PCR, lists solely in-frame clones and lacks some. The sample contains around 170,000 clones, more than 65% of which appear only once. The sequenced sample was PBMCs. These receptors came from a woman aged 25 to 39 in good health and CMV-seropositive.

The rearrangement joins TRBV18 to TRBJ2-7; tentative D call: TRBD1 (6 bases). Germline CDR1 is KGHSH and CDR2 is LQKENI. The CDR3 runs to 14 residues. The V end was cut by 0 bases, the J end by 3 bases, with 9 bases between. CDR3: CASSPPAGDYEQYF. As DNA, the CDR3 is TGTGCCAGCTCACCACCGGCAGGGGACTACGAGCAGTACTTC.

The genes are TRBV7-9 and TRBJ2-1; TRBD2 matches at 8 bases. With V trimmed by 4 bases and J by 7 bases, 12 bases remained unmatched. This CDR3 contains 16 residues. Germline-derived CDR1 and CDR2 are SEHNR and FQNEAQ (reference sequence). CDR3 sequence: CASSSLQGKRGNEQFF. In DNA form, the CDR3 reads TGTGCCAGCAGCTCCCTCCAGGGGAAGCGGGGGAATGAGCAGTTCTTC.

The rearrangement links TRBV6-1 to TRBJ1-2; 7 bases agree with TRBD1. Trimming cost V 3 bases and J 2 bases; bases outside gene matches: 6. Germline V gene sequence: CDR1 MNHNS, CDR2 SASEGT. This CDR3 spans 15 amino acids. The CDR3 nucleotides are TGTGCCAGCAGTGACCCACAGGACAGGAACTATGGCTACACCTTC. It encodes CASSDPQDRNYGYTF.

CDR3 DNA: TGTGCCAGCTCATTAAGTGGGAGATCAGATACGCAGTATTTT. Its protein is CASSLSGRSDTQYF. The V call is TRBV18, the J call TRBJ2-3; D might be TRBD2 (5 bases). Trimming removed 5 bases at V and 4 bases at J, with 13 bases between. CDR1 is KGHSH and CDR2 is LQKENI in the germline V gene. This CDR3 spans 14 amino acids.

The genes are TRBV19 and TRBJ1-6; D may be TRBD1 (5 bases). V dropped 5 bases and J dropped 7 bases, with 15 bases sitting between them. This CDR3 contains 15 residues. Per germline, CDR1 LNHDA and CDR2 SQIVND (reference sequence). CDR3 sequence reads: CASSFIREGNSPLHF. CDR3 sequence (DNA): TGTGCCAGTAGTTTCATCAGGGAAGGGAATTCACCCCTCCACTTT.

The gene calls are TRBV11-3 and TRBJ2-1; 11 bases align to TRBD2. CDR3 size: 16 residues. CDR1 is SGHNT, CDR2 YENEEA, per germline. The J segment lost 7 bases and the V segment lost 1 base, leaving 6 bases of the junction unmatched. The CDR3 DNA sequence: TGTGCCAGCAGCTTAGGAGGTAGCGGGGGGGGTAATGAGCAGTTCTTC. Amino acid sequence: CASSLGGSGGGNEQFF.

The chain joins TRBV5-5 to TRBJ2-2, with D possibly TRBD2 on 6 matching bases. Per germline, CDR1 SGHKS and CDR2 YYEKEE (reference sequence). Trimming pared 2 bases from V and 5 bases from J, leaving 13 bases between. This CDR3 spans 15 amino acids. The CDR3 DNA sequence: TGTGCCAGCAGCTTCCGGGAGAGCCGAACCGGGGAGCTGTTTTTT. It yields the protein CASSFRESRTGELFF.

The chain recombines TRBV2 with TRBJ2-3, with TRBD2 as a possible D gene (7 bases). There are 15 residues in the CDR3. V lost 4 bases, J lost 9 bases, and 20 bases lay in between. Germline V gene lookup returns CDR1 SNHLY and CDR2 FYNNEI. CDR3 in DNA: TGTGCCAGCAGTGGAGATGGGGGGGGCCATGGGACGCAGTATTTT. Translation gives CASSGDGGGHGTQYF. The full variable domain, rest sourced from reference TRBV2 and TRBJ2-3, is EPEVTQTPSHQVTQMGQEVILRCVPISNHLYFYWYRQILGQKVEFLVSFYNNEISEKSEIFDDQFSVERPDGSNFTLKIRSTKLEDSAMYFCASSGDGGGHGTQYFGPGTRLTVL.

The chain uses TRBV2 and TRBJ2-7; 8 bases map to TRBD2. The CDR3 spans 15 residues. The V segment lost 7 bases and the J segment 0 bases; nucleotides outside the gene matches: 8. CDR1 SNHLY and CDR2 FYNNEI come from the germline V gene. CDR3 in amino acids: CASISGGWDSYEQYF. The CDR3 nucleotides read TGTGCCAGCATTTCGGGGGGGTGGGACTCCTACGAGCAGTACTTC.

The chain combines TRBV7-9 with TRBJ2-7, with D perhaps matching TRBD1 (7 bases). This CDR3 is 15 amino acids long. V was clipped by 3 bases and J by 1 base, with 13 bases between them. Germline V gene sequence: CDR1 SEHNR, CDR2 FQNEAQ (reference sequence). CDR3 protein: CASSFTRGQSYEQYF. CDR3 bases: TGTGCCAGCAGCTTTACGCGGGGACAGTCCTACGAGCAGTACTTC.

J is TRBJ1-2 and V is TRBV4-2, with 8 positions matching TRBD1. CDR3 length: 17 residues. Germline-derived CDR1 and CDR2 are LGHNA and YNFKEQ. The V segment lost 4 bases and the J segment 6 bases; nucleotides outside the gene matches: 16. DNA of the CDR3: TGTGCCAGCAGCCGACACGTACCCTCCAGGGGGCGGGATGGCTACACCTTC. This sequence encodes CASSRHVPSRGRDGYTF.

This chain connects TRBV6-6 to TRBJ1-4, with D unclear. V was cut by 0 bases and J by 8 bases, with 10 bases left in between. The CDR3 has 14 residues. CDR1 and CDR2 from the germline V gene are MNHNY and SVGAGI (reference sequence). As DNA, the CDR3 is TGTGCCAGCAGTTACTCCCTCCCTTTCGAAAAACTGTTTTTT. Its translation is CASSYSLPFEKLFF.

The chain uses TRBV6-4 and TRBJ2-5, with D possibly TRBD2 on 6 matching bases. The DNA matches TRBJ2-7 better at its end, which makes the J call doubtful. The CDR3 runs 11 residues. CDR1 is MRHNA and CDR2 is SNTAGT in the germline V gene. The CDR3, as DNA: TGTGCCAGCATGGGGAGGAACGAGCAGTACTTC. Its translation is CASMGRNEQYF.

With regard to this clone: Other DNA sequences in the sample encode the same CDR3. The rearrangement joins TRBV5-1 to TRBJ1-4; 12 positions agree with TRBD1. The CDR3 sequence is 15 residues long. The germline CDR1 and CDR2 sequences are SGHRS and YFSETQ. Trimming cost V 5 bases and J 2 bases; bases outside gene matches: 1. Written as DNA, the CDR3 is TGCGCCAGCAGGGGACAGGGGGCGACTAATGAAAAACTGTTTTTT. Amino acid sequence: CASRGQGATNEKLFF.

The chain joins TRBV29-1 to TRBJ2-3; D is unresolved. Germline values: CDR1 SQVTM, CDR2 ANQGSEA. CDR3 length: 11 residues. Trimming pared 7 bases from V and 2 bases from J, leaving 7 bases between. The CDR3 sequence is CSGGITDTQYF. The DNA for the CDR3 is TGCAGCGGAGGTATCACAGATACGCAGTATTTT.

This clone has just a few counts. This chain's CDR3 is CASSLVGNTGELFF. CDR3 bases: TGCGCCAGCAGCTTGGTCGGGAACACCGGGGAGCTGTTTTTT. The rearrangement links TRBV5-1 to TRBJ2-2; D gene uncertain. V lost 0 bases to trimming and J lost 1 base, with 4 bases between them. This CDR3 is 14 amino acids long. Germline V gene sequence: CDR1 SGHRS, CDR2 YFSETQ. The variable domain in full, with the rest retrieved from reference TRBV5-1 and TRBJ2-2, is KAGVTQTPRYLIKTRGQQVTLSCSPISGHRSVSWYQQTPGQGLQFLFEYFSETQRNKGNFPGRFSGRQFSNSRSEMNVSTLELGDSALYLCASSLVGNTGELFFGEGSRLTVL.

This chain connects TRBV7-2 to TRBJ1-2; a weak D match, TRBD1 (5 bases). Germline CDR1 reads SGHTA; CDR2 reads FQGNSA. V was cut by 5 bases and J by 7 bases, with 20 bases left in between. The CDR3 is made up of 15 amino acids. The CDR3 region has the DNA TGTGCCAGCAGCCGAGTCCAGGGTATTTTAGGTGGCTACACCTTC. Protein: CASSRVQGILGGYTF.

The rearrangement uses TRBV12-5 and TRBJ2-7; D not resolved. CDR3 length equals 12 residues. The germline V gene encodes CDR1 LGHNT and CDR2 FRNRAP. The V and J ends lost 4 bases and 6 bases respectively, with 10 bases between them. This CDR3 is CASGSRQAEQYF. The CDR3 DNA follows: TGTGCTAGTGGTTCCCGACAAGCCGAGCAGTACTTC.